This TCR beta chain was obtained from a study of blood T cell repertoires in COVID-19. As for the study in general: The samples span acute and convalescent COVID-19 from the United States, Italy and Spain. From T cells, B-cell-depleted T cells, or PBMCs came the material, which was cDNA or gDNA.

Authors' data handling: For nucleated cells, counts were estimated from reference gene primer amplification. Some clones are missing from TCRdb's copy, which holds only in-frame ones; the method was immunoSEQ multiplex PCR. V, J and clone size are those of that table, while D and trimming were read from the DNA. The sample consists of 55,000 to 85,000 clones, 65% to 80% of them appearing once. Germline V gene lookup returns CDR1 ENHRY and CDR2 SYGVKD. The CDR3 is 12 amino acids. The V end was cut by 0 bases, the J end by 2 bases, with 2 bases between. This TCR was sampled from a man between 60 and 70 years old with active or convalescent COVID-19. Sequencing was carried out using peripheral blood. V usage is TRBV10-3 and J usage is TRBJ2-7; D is undetermined. This chain's CDR3 is CAISESAYEQYF. The CDR3 region has the DNA TGTGCCATCAGTGAGTCCGCCTACGAGCAGTACTTC.